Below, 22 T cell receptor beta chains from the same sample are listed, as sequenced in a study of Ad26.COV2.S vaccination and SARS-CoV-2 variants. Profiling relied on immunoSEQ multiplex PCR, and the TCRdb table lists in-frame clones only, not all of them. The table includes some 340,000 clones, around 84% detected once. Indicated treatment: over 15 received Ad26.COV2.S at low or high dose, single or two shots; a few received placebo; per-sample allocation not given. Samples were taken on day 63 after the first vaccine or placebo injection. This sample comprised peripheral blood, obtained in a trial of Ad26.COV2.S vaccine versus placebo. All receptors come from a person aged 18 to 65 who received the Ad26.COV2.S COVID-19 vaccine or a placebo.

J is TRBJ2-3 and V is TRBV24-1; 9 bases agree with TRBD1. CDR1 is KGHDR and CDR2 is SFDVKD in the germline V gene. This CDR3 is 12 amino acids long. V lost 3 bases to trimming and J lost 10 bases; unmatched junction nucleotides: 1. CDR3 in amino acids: CATSDTGGSQYF. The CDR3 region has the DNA TGTGCCACCAGTGATACAGGGGGCTCGCAGTATTTT.

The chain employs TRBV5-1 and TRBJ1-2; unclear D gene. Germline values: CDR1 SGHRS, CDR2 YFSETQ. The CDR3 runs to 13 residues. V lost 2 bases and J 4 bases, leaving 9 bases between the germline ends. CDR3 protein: CASSLSTSYGYTF. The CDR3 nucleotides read TGCGCCAGCAGCTTAAGCACCAGCTATGGCTACACCTTC. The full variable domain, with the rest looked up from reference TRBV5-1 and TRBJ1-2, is KAGVTQTPRYLIKTRGQQVTLSCSPISGHRSVSWYQQTPGQGLQFLFEYFSETQRNKGNFPGRFSGRQFSNSRSEMNVSTLELGDSALYLCASSLSTSYGYTFGSGTRLTVV.

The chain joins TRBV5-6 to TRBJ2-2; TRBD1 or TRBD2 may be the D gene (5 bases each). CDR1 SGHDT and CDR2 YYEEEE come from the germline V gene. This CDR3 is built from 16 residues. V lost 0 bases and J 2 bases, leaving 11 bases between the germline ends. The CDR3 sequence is CASSLERGVNTGELFF. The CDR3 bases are TGTGCCAGCAGCTTGGAGAGGGGCGTTAACACCGGGGAGCTGTTTTTT.

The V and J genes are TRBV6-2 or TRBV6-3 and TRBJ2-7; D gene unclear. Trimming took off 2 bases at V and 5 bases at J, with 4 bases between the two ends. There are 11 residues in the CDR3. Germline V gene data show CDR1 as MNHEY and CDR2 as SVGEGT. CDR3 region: CASSYGDEQYF. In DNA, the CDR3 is TGTGCCAGCAGTTACGGTGACGAGCAGTACTTC.

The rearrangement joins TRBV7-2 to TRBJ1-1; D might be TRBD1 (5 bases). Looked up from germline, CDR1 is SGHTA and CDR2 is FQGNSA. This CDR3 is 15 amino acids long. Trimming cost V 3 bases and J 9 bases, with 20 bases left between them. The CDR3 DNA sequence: TGTGCCAGCAGCTTGCCAATCCTACTGTCGGGACAAGCTTTCTTT. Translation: CASSLPILLSGQAFF.

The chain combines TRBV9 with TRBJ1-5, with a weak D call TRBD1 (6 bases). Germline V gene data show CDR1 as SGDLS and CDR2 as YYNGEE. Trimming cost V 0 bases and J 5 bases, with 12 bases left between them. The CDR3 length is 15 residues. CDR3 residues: CASSVDGGAYQPQHF. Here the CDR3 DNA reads TGTGCCAGCAGCGTAGATGGGGGGGCATATCAGCCCCAGCATTTT.

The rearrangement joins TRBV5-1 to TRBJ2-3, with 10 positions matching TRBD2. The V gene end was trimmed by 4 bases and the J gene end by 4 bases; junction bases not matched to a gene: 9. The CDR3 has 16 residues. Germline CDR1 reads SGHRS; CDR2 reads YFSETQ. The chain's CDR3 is CASSPRTSGVSDTQYF. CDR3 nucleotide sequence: TGCGCCAGCAGCCCGCGAACTAGCGGGGTATCAGATACGCAGTATTTT. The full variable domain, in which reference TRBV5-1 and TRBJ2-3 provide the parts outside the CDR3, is KAGVTQTPRYLIKTRGQQVTLSCSPISGHRSVSWYQQTPGQGLQFLFEYFSETQRNKGNFPGRFSGRQFSNSRSEMNVSTLELGDSALYLCASSPRTSGVSDTQYFGPGTRLTVL.

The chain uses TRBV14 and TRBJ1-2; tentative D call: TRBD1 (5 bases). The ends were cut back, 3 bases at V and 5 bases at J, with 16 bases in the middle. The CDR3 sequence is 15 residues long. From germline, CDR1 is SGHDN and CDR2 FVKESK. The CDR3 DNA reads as TGTGCCAGCAGCCAGAGAGGGACTCAGAATTATGGCTACACCTTC. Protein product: CASSQRGTQNYGYTF.

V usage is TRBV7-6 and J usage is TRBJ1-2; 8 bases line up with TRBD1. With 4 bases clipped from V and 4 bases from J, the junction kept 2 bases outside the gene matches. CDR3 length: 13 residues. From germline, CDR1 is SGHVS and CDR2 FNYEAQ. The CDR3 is CASSSTGAYGYTF. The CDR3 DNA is TGTGCCAGCAGCTCGACAGGGGCCTATGGCTACACCTTC.

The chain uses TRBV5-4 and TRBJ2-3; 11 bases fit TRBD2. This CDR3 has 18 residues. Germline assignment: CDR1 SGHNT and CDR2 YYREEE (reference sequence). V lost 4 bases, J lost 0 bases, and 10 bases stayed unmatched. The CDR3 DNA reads TGTGCCAGCAGCCACCTCCTAGCGGGGGGTTTGAGCACAGATACGCAGTATTTT. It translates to CASSHLLAGGLSTDTQYF.

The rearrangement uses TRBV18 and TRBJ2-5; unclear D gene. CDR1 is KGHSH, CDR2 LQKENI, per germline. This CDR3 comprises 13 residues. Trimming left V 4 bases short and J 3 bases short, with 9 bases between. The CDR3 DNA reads TGTGCCAGCTCACTCTGGCAGGAAGAGACCCAGTACTTC. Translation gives CASSLWQEETQYF.

The CDR3 protein is CASSYYGQYNEQFF. The CDR3 DNA reads TGTGCCAGCAGCTACTACGGACAGTACAATGAGCAGTTCTTC. The chain is built from TRBV5-6 and TRBJ2-1; D may be TRBD1 (6 bases). Germline-derived CDR1 and CDR2 are SGHDT and YYEEEE. CDR3 length: 14 amino acids. Trimming removed 3 bases at V and 4 bases at J, with 11 bases between.

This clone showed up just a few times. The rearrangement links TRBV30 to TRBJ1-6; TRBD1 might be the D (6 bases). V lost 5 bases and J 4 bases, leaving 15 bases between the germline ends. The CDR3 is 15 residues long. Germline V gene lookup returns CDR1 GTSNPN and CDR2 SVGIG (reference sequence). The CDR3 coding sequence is TGTGCCTGGGCCAAAACAGGGTTATATAATTCACCCCTCCACTTT. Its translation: CAWAKTGLYNSPLHF.

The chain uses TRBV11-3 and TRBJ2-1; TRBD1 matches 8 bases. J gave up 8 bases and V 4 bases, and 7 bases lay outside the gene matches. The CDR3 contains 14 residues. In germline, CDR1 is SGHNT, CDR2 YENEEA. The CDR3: CASSSGQDFDEQFF. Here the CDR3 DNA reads TGTGCCAGCAGCTCGGGACAGGATTTTGATGAGCAGTTCTTC.

In DNA, the CDR3 is TGTGCCAGCAGTCGCGGGGCGAGAGGAATGAATGAGCAGTTCTTC. Its translation: CASSRGARGMNEQFF. The chain joins TRBV6-5 to TRBJ2-1, with a possible D match to TRBD2 (6 bases). Trimming shortened V by 5 bases and J by 7 bases, and 18 bases separated the two germline ends. CDR1 and CDR2 from the germline V gene are MNHEY and SVGAGI. The CDR3 contains 15 residues.

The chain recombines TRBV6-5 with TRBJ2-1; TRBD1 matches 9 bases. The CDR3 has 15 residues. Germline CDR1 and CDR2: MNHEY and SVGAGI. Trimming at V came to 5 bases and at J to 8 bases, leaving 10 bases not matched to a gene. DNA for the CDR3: TGTGCCAGCAGTAACCCGGGACAGGGTCGGTATGAGCAGTTCTTC. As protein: CASSNPGQGRYEQFF.

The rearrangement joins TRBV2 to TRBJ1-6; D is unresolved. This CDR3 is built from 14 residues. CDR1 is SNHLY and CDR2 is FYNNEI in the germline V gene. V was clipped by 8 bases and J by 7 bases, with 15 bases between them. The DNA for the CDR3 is TGTGCCAGCGGAAGGACCGGTCAGAATTCACCCCTCCACTTT. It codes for CASGRTGQNSPLHF.

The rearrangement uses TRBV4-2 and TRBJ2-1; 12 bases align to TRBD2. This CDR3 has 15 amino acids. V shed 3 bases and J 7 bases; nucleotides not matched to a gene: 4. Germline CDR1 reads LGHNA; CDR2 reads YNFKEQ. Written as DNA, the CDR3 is TGTGCCAGCAGCCATCTAGCGGGGGGGTCGAATGAGCAGTTCTTC. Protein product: CASSHLAGGSNEQFF.

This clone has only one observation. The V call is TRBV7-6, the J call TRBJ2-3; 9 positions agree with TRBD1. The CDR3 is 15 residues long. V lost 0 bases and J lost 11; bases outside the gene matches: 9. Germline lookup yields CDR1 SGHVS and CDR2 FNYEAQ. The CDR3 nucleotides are TGTGCCAGCAGCTTAGCGATAGGACAGGGGATCAAGCAGTATTTT. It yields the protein CASSLAIGQGIKQYF.

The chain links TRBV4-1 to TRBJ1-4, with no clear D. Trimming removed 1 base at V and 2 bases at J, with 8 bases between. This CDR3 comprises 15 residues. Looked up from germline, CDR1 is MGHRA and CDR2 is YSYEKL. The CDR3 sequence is CASSQARRTNEKLFF. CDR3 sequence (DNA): TGCGCCAGCAGCCAAGCCCGCCGGACTAATGAAAAACTGTTTTTT.

The DNA for the CDR3 is TGTGCCATCAGTGAAGGAAACACAAACTATGGCTACACCTTC. This translates into CAISEGNTNYGYTF. The V call is TRBV10-3, the J call TRBJ1-2; D not certain. Trimming left V 3 bases short and J 2 bases short, with 10 bases between. The germline V gene encodes CDR1 ENHRY and CDR2 SYGVKD. The length of the CDR3 is 14 residues.

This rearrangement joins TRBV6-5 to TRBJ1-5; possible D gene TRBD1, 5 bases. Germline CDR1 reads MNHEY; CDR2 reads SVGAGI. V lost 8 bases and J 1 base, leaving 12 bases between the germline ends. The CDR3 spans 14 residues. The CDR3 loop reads CASGTRQSNQPQHF. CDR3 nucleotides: TGTGCCAGCGGGACTCGGCAAAGCAATCAGCCCCAGCATTTT.